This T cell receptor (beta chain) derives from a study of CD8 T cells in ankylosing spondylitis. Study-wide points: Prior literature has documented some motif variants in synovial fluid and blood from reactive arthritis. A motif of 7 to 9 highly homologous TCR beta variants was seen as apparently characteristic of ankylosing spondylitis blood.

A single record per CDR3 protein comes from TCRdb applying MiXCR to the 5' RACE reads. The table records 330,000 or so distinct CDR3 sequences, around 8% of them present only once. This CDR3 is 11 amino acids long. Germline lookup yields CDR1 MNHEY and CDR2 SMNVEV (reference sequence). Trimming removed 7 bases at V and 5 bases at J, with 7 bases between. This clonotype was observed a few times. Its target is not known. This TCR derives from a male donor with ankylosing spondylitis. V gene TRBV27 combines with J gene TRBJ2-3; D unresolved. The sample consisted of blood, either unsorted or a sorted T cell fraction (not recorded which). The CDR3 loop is CASIDGDTQYF. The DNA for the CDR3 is TGTGCCAGCATTGACGGAGATACGCAGTATTTT.